What follows is one TCR beta chain and its context. The data derive from a study of blood T cell repertoires in COVID-19. About the research overall: Researchers got acute and convalescent COVID-19 samples from the United States, Italy and Spain. Sources were T cells, B-cell-depleted T cells, or PBMCs; the material itself was cDNA or gDNA.

Patients of the Seattle cohort, enrolled during active infection, were followed longitudinally. TCRdb's copy holds only in-frame clones and misses some; the assay was immunoSEQ multiplex PCR. The sample carries about 200,000 clones, approximately 86% recorded once. J lost 7 bases, V lost 3 bases, and 7 bases had no gene match. Germline V gene data show CDR1 as SGHDN and CDR2 as FVKESK. The CDR3 spans 15 residues. The chain carries TRBV14 and TRBJ1-4, with TRBD1 identical over 8 bases. The sequenced sample was peripheral blood. The sequence was obtained from a man aged 55 to 69 with COVID-19, enrolled during active disease. The CDR3 nucleotides are TGTGCCAGCAGCCAGAGACAGGGGAAGGGTGAAAAACTGTTTTTT. Amino acid sequence: CASSQRQGKGEKLFF.